This T cell receptor beta chain was sequenced for a study of early T cells in non-severe SARS-CoV-2 infection. Study overall: Sequencing of bulk RNA from unsorted whole blood was done, without chain pairing. General study results and limits: The matching step, a VDJdb search, favored anti-spike CD8 responses and missed private and CD4 specificities.

Each CDR3 protein gets one entry after TCRdb re-called the 5' RACE reads with MiXCR. The sample lists roughly 50,000 distinct CDR3 sequences, 6.5% to 9.5% occurring once. Regarding this clonotype: The antigen remains undetermined. A much larger clone differs from this one at a single base, so this may be a read error.

V trimming: 7 bases; J trimming: 6 bases; junction bases outside the gene matches: 8. This CDR3 comprises 14 residues. Sequenced material: whole blood. This chain connects TRBV5-3 to TRBJ2-2; 8 bases are shared with TRBD1. TRBV5-3 is recorded as an ORF, its role being uncertain. The sequence derives from an adult who was a healthcare worker with PCR-confirmed SARS-CoV-2 infection or an uninfected control (not recorded which). CDR3 nucleotides: TGTGCCAGATCGGGACAGGTGGACCCCGGGGAGCTGTTTTTT. It specifies CARSGQVDPGELFF.